A selection of T cell receptor beta chains follows, all from one sample in a study of monozygotic twins with cystic fibrosis. Assay: immunoSEQ multiplex PCR; the TCRdb copy retains only in-frame clones and omits some. The sample includes 39,000 or so clones, approximately 90% of them seen just once. Specimen: blood. These receptors originate from a boy aged 2 to 10 with cystic fibrosis. Both conserved end residues are part of each CDR3. The D gene is left open where the match is weak. Some rows mark clone size as missing; the rest say once, few, many or name a class of expanded clone.

D gene,J gene,clone size,V gene,CDR3 DNA,CDR3 protein
TRBD1,TRBJ1-1,-,TRBV10-3,TGTGCCATCAGTGAGTCGAGGGGGCGGAACACTGAAGCTTTCTTT,CAISESRGRNTEAFF
-,TRBJ1-1,-,TRBV18,TGTGCCAGCTCCTGGACGGAGAACACTGAAGCTTTCTTT,CASSWTENTEAFF
-,TRBJ2-3,-,TRBV7-2,TGTGCCAGCAGCCCTACTGGACTATCAGCGCAGTATTTT,CASSPTGLSAQYF
-,TRBJ1-3,-,TRBV5-1,TGCGCCAGCAGCTTGTTAGGACGGGGAAACACCATATATTTT,CASSLLGRGNTIYF
-,TRBJ2-1,-,TRBV5-4,TGTGCCAGCAGCTTGGGCAATGAGCAGTTCTTC,CASSLGNEQFF
TRBD1,TRBJ1-2,once,TRBV7-8,TGTGCCAGCAGCAACGACAGGGCCATCGAGGGAAATGGCTACACCTTC,CASSNDRAIEGNGYTF
-,TRBJ2-7,-,TRBV2,TGTGCCAGTGTACCCCGACCGGGACGGGTAAAGGACGAGCAGTACTTC,CASVPRPGRVKDEQYF
-,TRBJ2-5,-,TRBV7-2,TGTGCCAGCAGCTTAGCGGGGTCTTCACAAGAGACCCAGTACTTC,CASSLAGSSQETQYF
-,TRBJ1-5,-,TRBV10-2,TGCGCCAGCAAGGGGGACATGCCGGGGCAGCCCCAGCATTTT,CASKGDMPGQPQHF
TRBD1,TRBJ1-2,-,TRBV7-2,TGTGCCAGCAGCCTAGGACAGGGCGGCTATGGCTACACCTTC,CASSLGQGGYGYTF
-,TRBJ1-6,-,TRBV6-6,TGTGCCAGCCAGGGACAATATAATTCACCCCTCCACTTT,CASQGQYNSPLHF
-,TRBJ1-2,-,TRBV11-3,TGTGCCAGCAGCCGCCGGCAGCATTATGGCTACACCTTC,CASSRRQHYGYTF
-,TRBJ1-1,-,TRBV5-4,TGTGCCAGCAGCTTTATAAACACTGAAGCTTTCTTT,CASSFINTEAFF